One and the same sample provided the 27 T cell receptor beta chains below, sequenced in a study of cytomegalovirus exposure and HLA in healthy donors. The PCR had 60 Vbeta and 13 Jbeta primers. Repertoires were generated with immunoSEQ multiplex PCR, while TCRdb's copy carries only in-frame clones and drops some. The table lists fewer than 200,000 clones, about 72% of them singletons. Sequencing used PBMCs. All receptors derive from a man aged 25 to 40 in good health and CMV-seropositive.

The table lists this clone with a few counts. V gene TRBV11-3 combines with J gene TRBJ2-6; D perhaps matches TRBD1 (6 bases). The CDR3 length is 17 residues. Per germline, CDR1 SGHNT and CDR2 YENEEA. V was cut by 5 bases and J by 1 base, with 15 bases left in between. CDR3 coding DNA: TGTGCCAGCAGCCCAGGTGGGGGCCTTTCTGGGGCCAACGTCCTGACTTTC. It translates to CASSPGGGLSGANVLTF.

The count of this clone is one. The chain carries TRBV4-3 and TRBJ2-7; TRBD1 might be the D (6 bases). Germline V gene data show CDR1 as LGHNA and CDR2 as YSLEER. CDR3 size: 15 residues. V was pared by 0 bases and J by 0 bases, with 9 bases between. The CDR3 loop is CASSQETGGSYEQYF. The CDR3, as DNA: TGCGCCAGCAGCCAAGAGACAGGAGGCTCCTACGAGCAGTACTTC.

The chain uses TRBV6-5 and TRBJ2-7; D possibly corresponds to TRBD1 (6 bases). Germline CDR1 and CDR2: MNHEY and SVGAGI. The ends were cut back, 0 bases at V and 1 base at J, with 7 bases in the middle. This CDR3 has 14 residues. The CDR3 protein is CASSYSQGSYEQYF. DNA for the CDR3: TGTGCCAGCAGTTACTCGCAGGGGTCCTACGAGCAGTACTTC.

The rearrangement uses TRBV30 and TRBJ2-3; D is undetermined. CDR1 GTSNPN and CDR2 SVGIG come from the germline V gene (reference sequence). The CDR3 is made up of 13 amino acids. V lost 3 bases to trimming and J lost 0 bases, with 7 bases between them. The CDR3 sequence: CAWRVASTDTQYF. The CDR3 DNA follows: TGTGCCTGGAGAGTGGCTAGCACAGATACGCAGTATTTT. Supplemented by reference TRBV30 and TRBJ2-3, the full variable domain reads SQTIHQWPATLVQPVGSPLSLECTVEGTSNPNLYWYRQAAGRGLQLLFYSVGIGQISSEVPQNLSASRPQDRQFILSSKKLLLSDSGFYLCAWRVASTDTQYFGPGTRLTVL.

The chain combines TRBV7-9 with TRBJ1-5, with D perhaps matching TRBD1 (5 bases). Germline assignment: CDR1 SEHNR and CDR2 FQNEAQ (reference sequence). Trimming left V 10 bases short and J 4 bases short, with 11 bases between. The CDR3 consists of 12 residues. This CDR3 is CAISRGNQPQHF. CDR3 DNA: TGTGCCATCTCGCGGGGGAATCAGCCCCAGCATTTT.

Comment on this clone: The sample holds other DNA sequences that translate to the same CDR3. The chain employs TRBV19 and TRBJ1-1; D may be TRBD1 (5 bases). The CDR3 extends over 14 amino acids. Germline V gene sequence: CDR1 LNHDA, CDR2 SQIVND (reference sequence). Trimming shortened V by 3 bases and J by 3 bases, and 11 bases separated the two germline ends. CDR3: CASSISGRDTEAFF. DNA of the CDR3: TGTGCCAGTAGTATTTCAGGGAGGGACACTGAAGCTTTCTTT.

The chain links TRBV5-1 to TRBJ2-7; the match to TRBD1 covers 7 bases. From germline, CDR1 is SGHRS and CDR2 YFSETQ. CDR3 length: 15 residues. Trimming at V came to 4 bases and at J to 0 bases, leaving 7 bases not matched to a gene. CDR3 amino acids: CASSPTGYDSYEQYF. The CDR3 DNA follows: TGCGCCAGCAGCCCGACAGGGTACGACTCCTACGAGCAGTACTTC.

The sample holds a few counts of this clone. The rearrangement uses TRBV5-1 and TRBJ1-4; 7 positions match TRBD1. The CDR3 runs 13 residues. Trimming took 0 bases from V and 12 from J; bases not matched to a gene: 5. Germline V gives CDR1 SGHRS, CDR2 YFSETQ. CDR3 coding DNA: TGCGCCAGCAGCTTGGCCGCTACAGGGGAACTGTTTTTT. It codes for CASSLAATGELFF. The variable domain in full, with the rest retrieved from reference TRBV5-1 and TRBJ1-4, is KAGVTQTPRYLIKTRGQQVTLSCSPISGHRSVSWYQQTPGQGLQFLFEYFSETQRNKGNFPGRFSGRQFSNSRSEMNVSTLELGDSALYLCASSLAATGELFFGSGTQLSVL.

The chain joins TRBV28 to TRBJ1-3, with D possibly matching TRBD1 (5 bases). Trimming cost V 4 bases and J 6 bases, with 13 bases left between them. Per the germline V gene, CDR1 is MDHEN and CDR2 is SYDVKM. This CDR3 has 14 residues. The CDR3, as DNA: TGTGCCAGCAGTTCGGCAGGGTTGGAAAACACCATATATTTT. As protein: CASSSAGLENTIYF. The variable domain in full, completed from reference TRBV28 and TRBJ1-3, reads DVKVTQSSRYLVKRTGEKVFLECVQDMDHENMFWYRQDPGLGLRLIYFSYDVKMKEKGDIPEGYSVSREKKERFSLILESASTNQTSMYLCASSSAGLENTIYFGEGSWLTVV.

CDR3 in DNA: TGTGCCAGCTCACCTATTGGGACAGACTCATCCCCAAACTATGGCTACACCTTC. This codes for CASSPIGTDSSPNYGYTF. J is TRBJ1-2 and V is TRBV18, with 7 bases identical to TRBD1. Germline V gives CDR1 KGHSH, CDR2 LQKENI. Trimming took 3 bases from V and 2 from J; bases not matched to a gene: 15. CDR3 length: 18 residues.

This chain links TRBV18 with TRBJ1-5, with D maybe TRBD1 (5 bases). Per the germline V gene, CDR1 is KGHSH and CDR2 is LQKENI. V was cut by 3 bases and J by 6 bases, with 12 bases left in between. The CDR3 spans 14 residues. The CDR3 sequence: CASSPIDQGQPQHF. CDR3 nucleotide sequence: TGTGCCAGCTCACCGATTGATCAGGGTCAGCCCCAGCATTTT.

CDR3 residues: CASSPGTSGAHYEQYF. In DNA, the CDR3 is TGTGCCAGCAGCCCTGGGACTAGCGGGGCCCACTACGAGCAGTACTTC. The chain carries TRBV9 and TRBJ2-7, with 13 bases fitting TRBD2. V was pared by 4 bases and J by 3 bases, with 7 bases of the junction left unmatched. This CDR3 contains 16 residues. Germline V lookup: CDR1 SGDLS, CDR2 YYNGEE.

V usage is TRBV11-3 and J usage is TRBJ2-1; 8 bases match TRBD2. Losses at the gene ends were 5 bases for V and 9 bases for J; bases not matched to a gene: 6. The CDR3 spans 13 residues. From germline, CDR1 is SGHNT and CDR2 YENEEA. The CDR3 protein is CASSLTSVPEQFF. As DNA, the CDR3 is TGTGCCAGCAGCCTGACTAGCGTCCCTGAGCAGTTCTTC.

The chain has TRBV18 and TRBJ2-7; TRBD1 matches at 10 bases. V lost 5 bases, J lost 5 bases, and 3 bases stayed unmatched. The germline CDR1 and CDR2 sequences are KGHSH and LQKENI. This CDR3 spans 13 amino acids. Here the CDR3 DNA reads TGTGCCAGCTCATTAGGGACAGGGGACGAGCAGTACTTC. Translated, it gives CASSLGTGDEQYF.

V gene TRBV19 combines with J gene TRBJ2-3, with D tentatively TRBD2 (5 bases). The length of the CDR3 is 14 residues. Germline CDR1 is LNHDA and CDR2 is SQIVND (reference sequence). With 3 bases removed from V and 2 bases from J, the gap between germline ends came to 9 bases. CDR3 residues: CASSIRLYTDTQYF. The DNA of the CDR3 is TGTGCCAGTAGTATCCGACTATACACAGATACGCAGTATTTT.

V usage is TRBV7-7 and J usage is TRBJ1-6; D remains ambiguous. This CDR3 is built from 14 residues. The V end lost 5 bases, the J end lost 3 bases, and 8 bases lay between the germline ends. Germline-derived CDR1 and CDR2 are SSHAT and FNYEAQ (reference sequence). CDR3 residues: CASSRDIYNSPLHF. DNA for the CDR3: TGTGCCAGCAGCCGGGATATCTATAATTCACCCCTCCACTTT.

The V gene is TRBV19, the J gene TRBJ1-2; 10 bases align to TRBD1. CDR3 length: 14 amino acids. Germline loops: CDR1 LNHDA, CDR2 SQIVND (reference sequence). The J segment lost 4 bases and the V segment lost 5 bases, leaving 4 bases of the junction unmatched. The CDR3 reads CASSAGTGAYGYTF. CDR3 bases: TGTGCCAGTAGTGCCGGGACAGGGGCCTATGGCTACACCTTC. The full variable domain, its missing parts supplied by reference TRBV19 and TRBJ1-2, is DGGITQSPKYLFRKEGQNVTLSCEQNLNHDAMYWYRQDPGQGLRLIYYSQIVNDFQKGDIAEGYSVSREKKESFPLTVTSAQKNPTAFYLCASSAGTGAYGYTFGSGTRLTVV.

The rearrangement joins TRBV5-1 to TRBJ2-6; no firm D call. The CDR3 extends over 16 amino acids. Germline assignment: CDR1 SGHRS and CDR2 YFSETQ. Between the trimmed V and J ends, which lost 1 base and 0 bases, there was a span of 8 bases. The CDR3 DNA is TGCGCCAGCAGCTTGCAAACGGTCTCTGGGGCCAACGTCCTGACTTTC. Translation gives CASSLQTVSGANVLTF.

This sequence joins TRBV4-3 and TRBJ1-2; 8 bases line up with TRBD1. The trim removed 4 bases at V and 1 base at J, leaving 2 bases unmatched. This CDR3 spans 14 amino acids. Germline loops: CDR1 LGHNA, CDR2 YSLEER. The CDR3 sequence: CASSPGQGNYGYTF. CDR3 nucleotides: TGCGCCAGCAGCCCTGGACAGGGTAACTATGGCTACACCTTC.

The rearrangement uses TRBV19 and TRBJ2-4; 8 bases fit TRBD2. The J segment lost 8 bases and the V segment lost 4 bases, leaving 7 bases of the junction unmatched. The length of the CDR3 is 14 residues. Looked up from germline, CDR1 is LNHDA and CDR2 is SQIVND (reference sequence). CDR3 sequence: CASSSYSGGDIQYF. CDR3 nucleotide sequence: TGTGCCAGTAGTAGTTACAGCGGGGGAGACATTCAGTACTTC.

V and J are TRBV28 and TRBJ1-1; a possible D gene is TRBD1 (6 bases). The CDR3 is 15 residues long. Germline CDR1 is MDHEN and CDR2 is SYDVKM. V lost 1 base and J 1 base, leaving 10 bases between the germline ends. CDR3 coding DNA: TGTGCCAGCAGTTTATCCCCAGGGGAGAACACTGAAGCTTTCTTT. The encoded protein is CASSLSPGENTEAFF.

In this sample, this clone turned up once. The rearrangement uses TRBV7-9 and TRBJ2-2; 7 nucleotides align to TRBD1. The CDR3 is made up of 18 amino acids. The germline CDR1 and CDR2 sequences are SEHNR and FQNEAQ (reference sequence). The junction had 13 bases not matched to a gene; V was cut back by 0 bases and J by 6 bases. CDR3 bases: TGTGCCAGCAGCTTAGCTACTCGACAGGGTTTAGGCTCCGGGGAGCTGTTTTTT. It specifies CASSLATRQGLGSGELFF.

This rearrangement joins TRBV2 to TRBJ2-5; D might be TRBD2 (7 bases). The CDR3 sequence is 13 residues long. CDR1 is SNHLY and CDR2 is FYNNEI in the germline V gene. Trimming removed 6 bases from V and 4 bases from J, with 12 bases in between. The CDR3 bases are TGTGCCAGCAGCTACAGGGAGGGAGAGACCCAGTACTTC. The encoded protein is CASSYREGETQYF.

This chain connects TRBV7-9 to TRBJ1-5; D is ambiguous. Germline loops: CDR1 SEHNR, CDR2 FQNEAQ (reference sequence). V lost 2 bases and J 7 bases, leaving 6 bases between the germline ends. The CDR3 spans 12 residues. CDR3 bases: TGTGCCAGCAGCTTACGGGGACAGCCCCAGCATTTT. Its protein is CASSLRGQPQHF.

The rearrangement joins TRBV10-1 to TRBJ2-7; possibly TRBD1 for D (5 bases). Trimming took 3 bases from V and 2 from J, leaving 20 bases between them. Germline V gene data show CDR1 as WNHNN and CDR2 as SYGVQD (reference sequence). The CDR3 totals 17 residues. CDR3 bases: TGCGCCAGCAGTGATCTAATGTTGGGGCAGGGCCCCTACGAGCAGTACTTC. This gives the protein CASSDLMLGQGPYEQYF.

The chain carries TRBV7-3 and TRBJ2-1, with a tentative D call TRBD2 (5 bases). CDR1 and CDR2 (germline): SGHTA, FQGTGA. CDR3 length: 16 residues. V was shortened by 5 bases and J by 0 bases, with 14 bases between the two germline ends. In DNA, the CDR3 is TGTGCCAGCAGCCCTGTCAGCGGCAACTCCTACAATGAGCAGTTCTTC. It is translated as CASSPVSGNSYNEQFF.

V and J are TRBV5-6 and TRBJ2-3; 7 positions match TRBD1. With 3 bases clipped from V and 9 bases from J, the junction kept 16 bases outside the gene matches. The CDR3 has 16 amino acids. Germline V CDR1 and CDR2: SGHDT, YYEEEE. The CDR3 protein is CASSSSGTDGLGTQYF. CDR3 nucleotides: TGTGCCAGCAGCTCATCCGGGACAGACGGTTTGGGGACGCAGTATTTT.